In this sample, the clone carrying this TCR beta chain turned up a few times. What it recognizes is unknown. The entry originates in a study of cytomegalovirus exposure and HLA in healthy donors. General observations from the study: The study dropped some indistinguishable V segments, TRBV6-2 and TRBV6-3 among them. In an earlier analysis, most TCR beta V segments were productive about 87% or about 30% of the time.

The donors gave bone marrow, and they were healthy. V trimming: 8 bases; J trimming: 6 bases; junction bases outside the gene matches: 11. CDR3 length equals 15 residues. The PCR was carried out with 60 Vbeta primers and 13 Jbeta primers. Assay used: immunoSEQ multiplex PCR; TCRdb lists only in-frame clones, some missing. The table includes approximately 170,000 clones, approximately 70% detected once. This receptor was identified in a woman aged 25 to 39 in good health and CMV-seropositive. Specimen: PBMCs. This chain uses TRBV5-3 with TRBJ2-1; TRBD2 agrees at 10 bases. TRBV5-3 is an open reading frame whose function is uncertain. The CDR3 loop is CASLAAGGACNEQFF. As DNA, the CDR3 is TGTGCCAGCCTCGCAGCGGGAGGGGCGTGCAATGAGCAGTTCTTC.